Listed below are T cell receptor beta chains from one sample, sequenced in a study of T cells in Graves' hyperthyroidism and ophthalmopathy. TCRdb re-analysed the multiplex PCR reads in MiXCR, keeping a single row per CDR3 protein. Of around 500,000 distinct CDR3 sequences listed, roughly 15% are singletons. The sample was blood. The origin of the receptors is a woman in her twenties or thirties with Graves' ophthalmopathy. Both conserved end residues are part of each CDR3. The D gene is left open where the match is weak. Clone sizes are given selectively: once, few, many, or a class where the clone is expanded.

>.|.|TRBJ2-3|TRBV19
TGTGCCAGTGCCATGGGCGGTCCTAGCACAGATACGCAGTATTTT
CASAMGGPSTDTQYF
>.|.|TRBJ1-5|TRBV9
TGTGCCAGCAGCGTAGGGGATGGAGAAAATCAGCCCCAGCATTTT
CASSVGDGENQPQHF
>.|many|TRBJ1-1|TRBV7-2
TGTGCCAGCAGCTTCCGCTCGGGGGGAGCGCTCAACACTGAAGCTTTCTTT
CASSFRSGGALNTEAFF
>.|many|TRBJ2-2|TRBV20-1
TGCAGTGCTATCCGACAAGACACCGGGGAGCTGTTTTTT
CSAIRQDTGELFF
>TRBD1|many|TRBJ1-5|TRBV28
TGTGCCAGCACCACAGTCAGCGGGACAGGGTATCAGCCCCAGCATTTT
CASTTVSGTGYQPQHF
>.|few|TRBJ2-7|TRBV13
TGTGCCAGCAGCCCCATGGAGGGTGGGGGTGGGTACGAGCAGTACTTC
CASSPMEGGGGYEQYF
>.|.|TRBJ1-5|TRBV10-3
TGTGCCATCAGTGAGTCGAGGGGGGATCAGCCCCAGCATTTT
CAISESRGDQPQHF
>TRBD2|many|TRBJ2-5|TRBV6-1
TGTGCCAGCAGTTCTAGCGGGGACGAGACCCAGTACTTC
CASSSSGDETQYF
>.|many|TRBJ2-7|TRBV30
TGTGCCTGGAGCAACAGGGTGTCAGCCTACGAGCAGTACTTC
CAWSNRVSAYEQYF
>TRBD2|.|TRBJ2-5|TRBV7-9
TGTGCCAGCAGCTCGGGACTAAATGAGGAGACCCAGTACTTC
CASSSGLNEETQYF
>TRBD1|many|TRBJ2-1|TRBV27
TGTGCCAGCAGTCCTTGGACAGGGGTGGGTCACAATGAGCAGTTCTTC
CASSPWTGVGHNEQFF
>TRBD1|.|TRBJ2-7|TRBV20-1
TGCAGTGCTGCCGGGACAGGGGGCTACTACGAGCAGTACTTC
CSAAGTGGYYEQYF
>TRBD2|.|TRBJ2-3|TRBV29-1
TGCAGCGTTGACTCGGGACTAGACCCAGATACGCAGTATTTT
CSVDSGLDPDTQYF
>TRBD2|few|TRBJ2-5|TRBV20-1
TGCAGTGCTAGAGGGCGAGCGGGAGGGTGGGAGACCCAGTACTTC
CSARGRAGGWETQYF
>TRBD2|many|TRBJ2-1|TRBV7-6
TGTGCCAGCAGCTTAGGTCTAGCGGGGAAGAAGCAGTTCTTC
CASSLGLAGKKQFF
>.|many|TRBJ1-1|TRBV20-1
TGCAGTGGATTTCCGGACGTAACTTTTAGGGGCACTGAAGCTTTCTTT
CSGFPDVTFRGTEAFF
>.|few|TRBJ1-5|TRBV4-1
TGCGCCAGCAGCCAGCCGGGCAGCAATCAGCCCCAGCATTTT
CASSQPGSNQPQHF
>.|many|TRBJ1-2|TRBV5-1
TGCGCCAGCAGTCGGGACGAAGTAGTCTATGGCTACACCTTC
CASSRDEVVYGYTF
>.|.|TRBJ1-5|TRBV24-1
TGTGCCACCAGTGCCAGGGGCTCTTATCAGCCCCAGCATTTT
CATSARGSYQPQHF
>TRBD2|.|TRBJ2-5|TRBV29-1
TGCAGCGTGAACCCACTAGCGGGAGGAGAGACCCAGTACTTC
CSVNPLAGGETQYF
>.|many|TRBJ1-2|TRBV20-1
TGCAGTGCCATCGAGGGGGGAGGCTACACCTTC
CSAIEGGGYTF
>TRBD2|.|TRBJ2-3|TRBV9
TGTGCCAGCAGGGGACTAGCGAGCACTGATACGCAGTATTTT
CASRGLASTDTQYF
>TRBD2|.|TRBJ2-7|TRBV10-2
TGCGCCAGCACCTCACCGGGACTAAATTACGAGCAGTACTTC
CASTSPGLNYEQYF